The 31 T cell receptor beta chains presented below share a single source sample, sequenced in a study of beta chain features in type 1 diabetes. Study-level results: Shortening of TCRB CDR3s, moderate but significant, appeared in all four CD4+ subsets of Type 1 diabetes patients.

Which antigens these TCRs recognize remains unknown. Expressed TCRB transcripts were sequenced, since all the RNA that had been isolated was reverse transcribed. Here immunoSEQ multiplex PCR was the method, and the copy in TCRdb shows in-frame clones only, minus some. Seen here are 330,000 or so clones, roughly 12% observed once, and the top ten hold around 0.01%. The sample was naive CD4+ T cells from blood. These TCRs come from a woman younger than 30 with type 1 diabetes.

The chain is built from TRBV13 and TRBJ2-3; D not resolved. The CDR3 contains 15 residues. The V end was cut by 0 bases, the J end by 0 bases, with 7 bases between. Germline CDR1 PRHDT, CDR2 FYEKMQ (reference sequence). This chain's CDR3 is CASSLGGGSTDTQYF. Written as DNA, the CDR3 is TGTGCCAGCAGCTTAGGCGGCGGAAGCACAGATACGCAGTATTTT.

The rearrangement uses TRBV7-2 and TRBJ1-1, with TRBD1 as a possible D gene (6 bases). The V gene lost 5 bases and the J gene lost 1 base, with 14 bases spanning the gap. The germline gives CDR1 SGHTA, CDR2 FQGNSA. CDR3 size: 15 residues. The CDR3 DNA follows: TGTGCCAGCAGCCGAAAGACGGGACAGAACACTGAAGCTTTCTTT. Translated: CASSRKTGQNTEAFF.

The sample holds a few counts of this clone. The chain combines TRBV5-1 with TRBJ2-7; 9 bases fit TRBD2. The CDR3 loop spans 16 amino acids. From germline, CDR1 is SGHRS and CDR2 YFSETQ. V trimming: 5 bases; J trimming: 3 bases; junction bases outside the gene matches: 12. The CDR3 loop reads CASSTSRASGDYEQYF. CDR3 nucleotide sequence: TGCGCCAGCAGTACGAGTCGGGCTAGCGGGGACTACGAGCAGTACTTC.

This CDR3 is CASSILPKFASTDTQYF. Written as DNA, the CDR3 is TGTGCCAGTAGTATACTGCCCAAGTTTGCGTCCACAGATACGCAGTATTTT. This chain joins TRBV19 and TRBJ2-3; D gene ambiguous. The CDR3 is 17 residues long. V was clipped by 2 bases and J by 2 bases, with 17 bases between them. Germline assignment: CDR1 LNHDA and CDR2 SQIVND (reference sequence).

The table lists this clone with a few counts. The rearrangement joins TRBV4-3 to TRBJ2-3; D gene uncertain. The CDR3 loop spans 17 amino acids. Germline-derived CDR1 and CDR2 are LGHNA and YSLEER. The V end was cut by 3 bases, the J end by 0 bases, with 16 bases between. The CDR3: CASSHLTQTQSTDTQYF. The CDR3 DNA is TGCGCCAGCAGCCACCTTACACAGACGCAAAGCACAGATACGCAGTATTTT.

This clone came up a few times. The chain carries TRBV19 and TRBJ1-2, with 12 bases matching TRBD1. The CDR3 runs to 16 residues. Losses at the gene ends were 6 bases for V and 5 bases for J; bases not matched to a gene: 10. CDR1 and CDR2 (germline): LNHDA, SQIVND (reference sequence). In nucleotides, the CDR3 is TGTGCCAGTAGAGAAACACCGGGACAGGGGGCATATGGCTACACCTTC. Protein product: CASRETPGQGAYGYTF.

This clone has just a few counts. V and J are TRBV5-1 and TRBJ1-1, with 9 bases identical to TRBD1. The V and J ends lost 0 bases and 10 bases, in that order; junction bases with no gene match: 13. Germline V gene sequence: CDR1 SGHRS, CDR2 YFSETQ. The CDR3 length is 16 residues. CDR3 amino acids: CASSLDSTTGGGGAFF. The CDR3 DNA reads TGCGCCAGCAGCTTGGACTCGACGACAGGGGGAGGAGGAGCTTTCTTT. The whole variable domain, filled in from reference TRBV5-1 and TRBJ1-1, reads KAGVTQTPRYLIKTRGQQVTLSCSPISGHRSVSWYQQTPGQGLQFLFEYFSETQRNKGNFPGRFSGRQFSNSRSEMNVSTLELGDSALYLCASSLDSTTGGGGAFFGQGTRLTVV.

This clone was seen more than once but under ten times. This CDR3 reads CASWGRSDYEQFF. CDR3 sequence (DNA): TGTGCCAGTTGGGGCAGGTCCGATTATGAGCAGTTCTTC. The genes are TRBV19 and TRBJ2-1, with D possibly matching TRBD1 (5 bases). Germline V gives CDR1 LNHDA, CDR2 SQIVND (reference sequence). This CDR3 spans 13 amino acids. V lost 8 bases, J lost 8 bases, and 16 bases lay in between.

The rearrangement links TRBV7-8 to TRBJ2-5, with TRBD2 as a possible D gene (6 bases). This CDR3 is built from 14 residues. Germline-derived CDR1 and CDR2 are SGHVS and FQNEAQ. Deletions cut 5 bases from V and 5 bases from J, with 15 bases between. The CDR3 DNA sequence: TGTGCCAGCAGCCCAAGGGACTCCCCTGAGACCCAGTACTTC. Translated: CASSPRDSPETQYF.

This clone was seen only a few times. The rearrangement uses TRBV18 and TRBJ1-5; TRBD1 matches at 8 bases. Trimming took 1 base from V and 3 from J; bases not matched to a gene: 2. The CDR3 totals 15 residues. In germline, CDR1 is KGHSH, CDR2 LQKENI. In DNA form, the CDR3 reads TGTGCCAGCTCACCACTCAGGGGGCCCAATCAGCCCCAGCATTTT. It specifies CASSPLRGPNQPQHF. The whole variable domain, filled in from reference TRBV18 and TRBJ1-5, reads NAGVMQNPRHLVRRRGQEARLRCSPMKGHSHVYWYRQLPEEGLKFMVYLQKENIIDESGMPKERFSAEFPKEGPSILRIQQVVRGDSAAYFCASSPLRGPNQPQHFGDGTRLSIL.

The chain couples TRBV2 to TRBJ2-1, with 10 bases matching TRBD2. This CDR3 has 19 residues. CDR1 and CDR2 (germline): SNHLY, FYNNEI. The V gene end was trimmed by 3 bases and the J gene end by 5 bases; junction bases not matched to a gene: 16. The CDR3 reads CASSEGPLIPGLANNEQFF. CDR3 DNA sequence: TGTGCCAGCAGTGAGGGTCCCCTTATACCGGGACTAGCGAACAATGAGCAGTTCTTC.

A few counts support this clone. The chain joins TRBV14 to TRBJ1-4; 9 nucleotides align to TRBD1. This CDR3 has 14 amino acids. Germline assignment: CDR1 SGHDN and CDR2 FVKESK. V was pared by 3 bases and J by 10 bases, with 6 bases of the junction left unmatched. This CDR3 reads CASSHRDRVGKLFF. CDR3 sequence (DNA): TGTGCCAGCAGCCACCGGGACAGGGTTGGAAAACTGTTTTTT.

The gene calls are TRBV4-1 and TRBJ2-3, with unresolved D. Germline CDR1 is MGHRA and CDR2 is YSYEKL. The V end was cut by 4 bases, the J end by 3 bases, with 8 bases between. The CDR3 is 13 amino acids. CDR3 bases: TGCGCCAGCAGCCCCGTCCCGACAGATACGCAGTATTTT. Translated: CASSPVPTDTQYF.

This clone was counted between two and nine times. The chain employs TRBV13 and TRBJ2-7, with 7 bases aligning to TRBD1. Germline lookup yields CDR1 PRHDT and CDR2 FYEKMQ (reference sequence). Trimming at V came to 6 bases and at J to 3 bases, leaving 8 bases not matched to a gene. The CDR3 contains 14 residues. In DNA, the CDR3 is TGTGCCAGCAGGCCCCGGGGACAGTTCTACGAGCAGTACTTC. Its translation is CASRPRGQFYEQYF.

The rearrangement uses TRBV7-9 and TRBJ2-1, with TRBD1 matching over 12 bases. Losses at the gene ends were 6 bases for V and 11 bases for J; bases not matched to a gene: 8. The CDR3 extends over 14 amino acids. CDR1 is SEHNR, CDR2 FQNEAQ, per germline (reference sequence). CDR3 bases: TGTGCCAGCAGATGGGGACAGGGGGCTAAAAAGCAGTTCTTC. As protein: CASRWGQGAKKQFF.

This clone was seen only a few times. The V and J genes are TRBV9 and TRBJ2-1, with 13 nucleotides matching TRBD2. The germline gives CDR1 SGDLS, CDR2 YYNGEE. The CDR3 totals 16 residues. The junction had 11 bases not matched to a gene; V was cut back by 4 bases and J by 10 bases. CDR3 sequence (DNA): TGTGCCAGCAGCACGACCTGGACTAGCGGGGGACACGAGCAGTTCTTC. Protein product: CASSTTWTSGGHEQFF.

This clone came up a few times. The rearrangement uses TRBV20-1 and TRBJ2-7; D gene ambiguous. V was pared by 0 bases and J by 6 bases, with 3 bases between. The V gene's germline CDR1 is DFQATT and CDR2 SNEGSKA (reference sequence). This CDR3 comprises 10 residues. The CDR3 here is CSARDREQYF. The CDR3 nucleotides read TGCAGTGCTAGAGATCGCGAGCAGTACTTC.

V gene TRBV5-1 combines with J gene TRBJ1-1, with 11 bases fitting TRBD1. Germline lookup yields CDR1 SGHRS and CDR2 YFSETQ. The CDR3 length is 15 residues. J gave up 2 bases and V 4 bases, and 4 bases lay outside the gene matches. The CDR3: CASSAGQGANTEAFF. CDR3 coding DNA: TGCGCCAGCAGCGCAGGACAGGGGGCAAACACTGAAGCTTTCTTT.

The CDR3 reads CASSHTSGAAYEQYF. The CDR3 bases are TGTGCCAGCAGCCACACTAGCGGGGCTGCCTACGAGCAGTACTTC. V is TRBV7-9 and J is TRBJ2-7; 10 bases align to TRBD2. The germline V gene has CDR1 SEHNR and CDR2 FQNEAQ (reference sequence). The junction had 6 bases not matched to a gene; V was cut back by 5 bases and J by 2 bases. The CDR3 contains 15 residues.

This clone was seen just once. V usage is TRBV4-1 and J usage is TRBJ1-2, with D possibly TRBD1 on 5 matching bases. V was pared by 1 base and J by 8 bases, with 8 bases between. The CDR3 sequence is 12 residues long. CDR1 and CDR2 from the germline V gene are MGHRA and YSYEKL. The CDR3 coding sequence is TGCGCCAGCAGCCAAGGGCAGGGAGGCTACACCTTC. As protein: CASSQGQGGYTF.

The chain joins TRBV5-1 to TRBJ2-7; 7 positions agree with TRBD1. Germline V CDR1 and CDR2: SGHRS, YFSETQ. The CDR3 has 14 residues. The V segment lost 3 bases and the J segment 2 bases; nucleotides outside the gene matches: 5. Here the CDR3 reads CASSSMGQTYEQYF. DNA of the CDR3: TGCGCCAGCAGCTCTATGGGACAGACCTACGAGCAGTACTTC.

This clone was counted only a few times. CDR3 residues: CASSLRGGSPPSTDTQYF. DNA of the CDR3: TGTGCCAGCAGCTTGCGAGGGGGTTCCCCTCCCAGCACAGATACGCAGTATTTT. This chain links TRBV5-4 with TRBJ2-3, with a tentative D call TRBD1 (6 bases). The ends were cut back, 1 base at V and 0 bases at J, with 18 bases in the middle. Germline V lookup: CDR1 SGHNT, CDR2 YYREEE (reference sequence). The CDR3 has 18 amino acids.

This CDR3 is CASSQAGGRETQYF. The CDR3 nucleotides are TGTGCCAGCAGTCAAGCGGGAGGCAGAGAGACCCAGTACTTC. The chain uses TRBV28 and TRBJ2-5, with 9 positions matching TRBD2. The CDR3 consists of 14 residues. Germline CDR1 and CDR2: MDHEN and SYDVKM. With 5 bases clipped from V and 4 bases from J, the junction kept 5 bases outside the gene matches.

This clone was counted between two and nine times. The same CDR3 can be traced to other DNA sequences in this sample. This sequence joins TRBV20-1 and TRBJ2-1; D uncertain. Germline V CDR1 and CDR2: DFQATT, SNEGSKA (reference sequence). The CDR3 loop spans 11 amino acids. Between the trimmed V and J ends, which lost 2 bases and 7 bases, there was a span of 6 bases. CDR3 in DNA: TGCAGTGCTAGATCCCTTAATGAGCAGTTCTTC. Translating gives CSARSLNEQFF.

The V gene is TRBV18, the J gene TRBJ2-1; no definite D call. This CDR3 spans 12 amino acids. Germline V gene data show CDR1 as KGHSH and CDR2 as LQKENI. Trimming cost V 5 bases and J 8 bases, with 10 bases left between them. The CDR3 spells CASSGLTDEQFF. The CDR3 bases are TGTGCCAGCTCAGGGCTAACGGATGAGCAGTTCTTC.

The chain combines TRBV29-1 with TRBJ1-4; possible D gene TRBD1, 5 bases. Germline assignment: CDR1 SQVTM and CDR2 ANQGSEA. V lost 4 bases and J lost 0, with 9 bases in between. The CDR3 covers 14 residues. The CDR3 sequence is CSVVDSSTNEKLFF. The CDR3, as DNA: TGCAGCGTTGTTGACAGTTCAACTAATGAAAAACTGTTTTTT.

The rearrangement uses TRBV4-3 and TRBJ2-5; no clear D gene. Germline loops: CDR1 LGHNA, CDR2 YSLEER. This CDR3 comprises 16 residues. The V and J ends lost 0 bases and 5 bases respectively, with 16 bases between them. The CDR3 sequence: CASSQEYSLPRETQYF. Written as DNA, the CDR3 is TGCGCCAGCAGCCAAGAGTATTCGCTCCCCCGGGAGACCCAGTACTTC.

The rearrangement joins TRBV30 to TRBJ2-2; D ambiguous. Germline V gene sequence: CDR1 GTSNPN, CDR2 SVGIG (reference sequence). The length of the CDR3 is 13 residues. Deletions cut 2 bases from V and 6 bases from J, with 10 bases between. The CDR3 coding sequence is TGTGCCTGGAGTATAGGCGAGGCCGGGGAGCTGTTTTTT. Its translation: CAWSIGEAGELFF.

This clone was counted only a few times. The chain links TRBV28 to TRBJ2-7; TRBD1 aligns across 7 bases. CDR1 MDHEN and CDR2 SYDVKM come from the germline V gene. The CDR3 runs to 15 residues. The V and J ends lost 6 bases and 5 bases, in that order; junction bases with no gene match: 13. Here the CDR3 DNA reads TGTGCCAGCAGACTGAGGGACAGTAGGGAAAACGAGCAGTACTTC. This sequence encodes CASRLRDSRENEQYF.

This clone was picked up a small number of times. One end of the junction is discordant with germline, which a read error may explain. J is TRBJ2-4 and V is TRBV4-1, with D possibly TRBD2 on 5 matching bases. The CDR3 totals 11 residues. The germline V gene has CDR1 MGHRA and CDR2 YSYEKL. CDR3 sequence (DNA): TGCGCCAGCAGCCGCATTGGGCGGCGGGACTTC. Its translation: CASSRIGRRDF.

This clone was observed a few times. The V and J genes are TRBV21-1 and TRBJ1-5; the D call TRBD1 from the table was never checked on the DNA. TRBV21-1 is marked as a pseudogene. The CDR3 consists of 16 residues. The CDR3 DNA follows: TGTGCCAGCAGCAAAAAGACAGGGGGCGTACGGCAGCCCCAGCATTTT. This encodes CASSKKTGGVRQPQHF.